This T cell receptor (beta chain) comes out of a study of human T cells and chemical hapten exposure. A few counts support this clonotype. Time point reported: patch test 3, about 24 weeks after DPC sensitization. Treatment specified: therapeutic diphenylcyclopropenone sensitization with weekly scalp DPC. Germline V CDR1 and CDR2: MNHNS, SASEGT. There are 14 residues in the CDR3. Trimming took off 1 base at V and 7 bases at J, with 10 bases between the two ends. TCRdb independently ran MiXCR on the RACE reads; one entry per CDR3 protein. The sample has about 120,000 distinct CDR3 sequences, approximately 11% seen once.

J is TRBJ1-4 and V is TRBV6-1, with D tentatively TRBD1 (6 bases). This receptor was obtained from a woman aged 45-65 years with alopecia areata. Some clones in this sample may be carry-over from other donors' samples. Here the sequenced sample was whole blood, taken in connection with sensitization to the hapten diphenylcyclopropenone (DPC). The CDR3 region has the DNA TGTGCCAGCAGTGAAGGGACAGCGCGTGAAAAACTGTTTTTT. Translated, it gives CASSEGTAREKLFF.